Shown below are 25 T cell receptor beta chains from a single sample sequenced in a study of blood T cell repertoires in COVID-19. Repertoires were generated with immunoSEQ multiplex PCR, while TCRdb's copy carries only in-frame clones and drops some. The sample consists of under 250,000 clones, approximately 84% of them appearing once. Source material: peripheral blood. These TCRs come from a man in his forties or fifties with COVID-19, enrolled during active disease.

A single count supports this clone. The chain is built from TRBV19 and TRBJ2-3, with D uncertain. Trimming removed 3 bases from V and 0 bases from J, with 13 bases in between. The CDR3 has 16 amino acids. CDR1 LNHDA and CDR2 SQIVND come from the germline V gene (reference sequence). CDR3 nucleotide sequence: TGTGCCAGTAGTATGTCTCAGGCTATGAGCACAGATACGCAGTATTTT. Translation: CASSMSQAMSTDTQYF.

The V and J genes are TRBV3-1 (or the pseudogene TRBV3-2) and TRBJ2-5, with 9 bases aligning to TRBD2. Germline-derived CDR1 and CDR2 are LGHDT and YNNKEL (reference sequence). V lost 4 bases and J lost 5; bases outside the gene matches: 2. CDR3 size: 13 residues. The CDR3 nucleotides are TGTGCCAGCAGCCGGAGCGGGAGGGAGACCCAGTACTTC. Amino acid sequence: CASSRSGRETQYF.

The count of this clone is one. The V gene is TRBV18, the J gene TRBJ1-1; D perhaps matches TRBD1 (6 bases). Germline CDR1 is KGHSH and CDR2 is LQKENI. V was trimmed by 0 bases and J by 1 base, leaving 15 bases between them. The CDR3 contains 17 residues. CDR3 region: CASSPPNPGQRNTEAFF. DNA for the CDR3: TGTGCCAGCTCACCACCCAACCCGGGACAAAGGAACACTGAAGCTTTCTTT.

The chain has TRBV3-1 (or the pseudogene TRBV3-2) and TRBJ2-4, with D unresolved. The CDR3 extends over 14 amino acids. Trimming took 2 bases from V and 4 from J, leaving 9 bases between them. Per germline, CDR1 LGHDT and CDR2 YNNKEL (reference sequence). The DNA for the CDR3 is TGTGCCAGCAGCCAACTGACACAGAAAAACATTCAGTACTTC. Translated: CASSQLTQKNIQYF.

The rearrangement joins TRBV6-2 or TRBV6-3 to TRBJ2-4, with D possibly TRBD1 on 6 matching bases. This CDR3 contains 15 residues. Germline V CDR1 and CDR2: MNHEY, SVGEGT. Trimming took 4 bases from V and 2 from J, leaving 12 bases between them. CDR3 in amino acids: CASSSGGTSKNIQYF. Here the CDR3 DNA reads TGTGCCAGCAGTTCGGGTGGGACATCCAAAAACATTCAGTACTTC.

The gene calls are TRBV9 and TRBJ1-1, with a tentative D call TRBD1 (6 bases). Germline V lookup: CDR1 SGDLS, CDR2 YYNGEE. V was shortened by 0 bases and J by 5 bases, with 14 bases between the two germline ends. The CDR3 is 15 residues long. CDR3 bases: TGTGCCAGCAGCGTAGGTACAGGGTGGGATACTGAAGCTTTCTTT. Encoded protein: CASSVGTGWDTEAFF.

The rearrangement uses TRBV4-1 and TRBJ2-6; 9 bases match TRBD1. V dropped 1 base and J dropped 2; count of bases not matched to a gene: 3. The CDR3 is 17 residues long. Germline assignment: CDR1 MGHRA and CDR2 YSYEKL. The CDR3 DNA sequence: TGCGCCAGCAGCCAAGTTAGGACAGGGGCTGGGGCCAACGTCCTGACTTTC. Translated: CASSQVRTGAGANVLTF.

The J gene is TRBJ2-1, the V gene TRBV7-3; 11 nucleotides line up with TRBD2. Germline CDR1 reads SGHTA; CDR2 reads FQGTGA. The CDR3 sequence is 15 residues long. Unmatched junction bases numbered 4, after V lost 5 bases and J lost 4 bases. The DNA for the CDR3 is TGTGCCAGCAGCGCCGTAGCGGGGGGGTACAATGAGCAGTTCTTC. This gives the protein CASSAVAGGYNEQFF.

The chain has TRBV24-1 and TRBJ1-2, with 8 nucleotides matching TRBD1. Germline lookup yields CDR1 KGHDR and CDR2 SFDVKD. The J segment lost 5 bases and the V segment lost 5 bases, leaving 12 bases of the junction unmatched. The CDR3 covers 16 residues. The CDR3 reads CATSGGTGKERYGYTF. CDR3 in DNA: TGTGCCACCAGTGGTGGGACAGGCAAAGAAAGGTATGGCTACACCTTC.

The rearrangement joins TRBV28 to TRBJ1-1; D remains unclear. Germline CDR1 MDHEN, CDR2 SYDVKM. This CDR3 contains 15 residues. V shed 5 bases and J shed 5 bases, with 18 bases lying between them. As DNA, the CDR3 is TGTGCCAGCAGTACCCCGGTGACGGGGAGGACTGAAGCTTTCTTT. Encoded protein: CASSTPVTGRTEAFF. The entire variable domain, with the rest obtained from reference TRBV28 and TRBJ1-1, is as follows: DVKVTQSSRYLVKRTGEKVFLECVQDMDHENMFWYRQDPGLGLRLIYFSYDVKMKEKGDIPEGYSVSREKKERFSLILESASTNQTSMYLCASSTPVTGRTEAFFGQGTRLTVV.

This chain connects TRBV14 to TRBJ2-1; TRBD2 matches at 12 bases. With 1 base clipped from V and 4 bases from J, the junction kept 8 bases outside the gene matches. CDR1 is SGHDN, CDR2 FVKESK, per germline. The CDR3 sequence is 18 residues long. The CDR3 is CASSQATRLAGVYNEQFF. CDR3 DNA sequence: TGTGCCAGCAGCCAAGCGACTCGACTAGCGGGGGTTTACAATGAGCAGTTCTTC.

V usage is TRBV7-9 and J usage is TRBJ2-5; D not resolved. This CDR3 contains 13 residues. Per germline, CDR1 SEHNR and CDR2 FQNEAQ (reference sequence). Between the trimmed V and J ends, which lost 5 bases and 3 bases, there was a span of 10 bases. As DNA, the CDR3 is TGTGCCAGCAGCCTCCTAGGTAAAGAGACCCAGTACTTC. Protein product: CASSLLGKETQYF.

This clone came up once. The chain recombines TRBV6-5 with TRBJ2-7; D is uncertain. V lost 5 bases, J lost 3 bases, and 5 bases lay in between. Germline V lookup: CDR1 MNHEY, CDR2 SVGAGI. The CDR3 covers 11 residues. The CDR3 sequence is CASSHSYEQYF. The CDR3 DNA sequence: TGTGCCAGCAGTCATAGCTACGAGCAGTACTTC.

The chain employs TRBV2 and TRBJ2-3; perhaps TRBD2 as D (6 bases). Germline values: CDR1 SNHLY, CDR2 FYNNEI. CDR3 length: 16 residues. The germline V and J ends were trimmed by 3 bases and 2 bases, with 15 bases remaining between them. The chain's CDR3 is CASSEGVAGSTDTQYF. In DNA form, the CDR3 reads TGTGCCAGCAGTGAGGGGGTGGCGGGGTCCACAGATACGCAGTATTTT.

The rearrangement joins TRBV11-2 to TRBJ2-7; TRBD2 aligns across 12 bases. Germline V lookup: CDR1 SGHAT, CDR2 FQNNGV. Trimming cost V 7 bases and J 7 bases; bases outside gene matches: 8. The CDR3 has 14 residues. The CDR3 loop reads CASTLAGGVGEQYF. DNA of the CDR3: TGTGCCAGCACCCTAGCGGGGGGGGTTGGAGAGCAGTACTTC. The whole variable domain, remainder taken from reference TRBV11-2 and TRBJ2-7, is EAGVAQSPRYKIIEKRQSVAFWCNPISGHATLYWYQQILGQGPKLLIQFQNNGVVDDSQLPKDRFSAERLKGVDSTLKIQPAKLEDSAVYLCASTLAGGVGEQYFGPGTRLTVT.

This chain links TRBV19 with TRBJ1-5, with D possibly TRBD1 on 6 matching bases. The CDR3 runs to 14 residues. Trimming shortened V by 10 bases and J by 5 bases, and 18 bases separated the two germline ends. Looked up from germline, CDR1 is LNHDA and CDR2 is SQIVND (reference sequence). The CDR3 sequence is CATAMGGGHQPQHF. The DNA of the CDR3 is TGTGCCACCGCAATGGGGGGGGGCCATCAGCCCCAGCATTTT.

This chain's CDR3 is CASSSGLAGGYSYNEQFF. The CDR3 DNA follows: TGTGCCAGCAGCTCGGGACTAGCGGGGGGCTATTCCTACAATGAGCAGTTCTTC. J is TRBJ2-1 and V is TRBV5-4; 15 bases line up with TRBD2. CDR1 and CDR2 from the germline V gene are SGHNT and YYREEE (reference sequence). The CDR3 loop spans 18 amino acids. V lost 3 bases to trimming and J lost 1 base; unmatched junction nucleotides: 5.

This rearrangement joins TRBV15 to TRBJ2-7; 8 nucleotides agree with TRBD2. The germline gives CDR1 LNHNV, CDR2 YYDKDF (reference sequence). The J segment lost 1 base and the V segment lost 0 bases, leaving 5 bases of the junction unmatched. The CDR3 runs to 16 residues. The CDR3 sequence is CATSRDGGLVSYEQYF. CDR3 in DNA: TGTGCCACCAGCAGAGATGGGGGACTAGTTTCCTACGAGCAGTACTTC.

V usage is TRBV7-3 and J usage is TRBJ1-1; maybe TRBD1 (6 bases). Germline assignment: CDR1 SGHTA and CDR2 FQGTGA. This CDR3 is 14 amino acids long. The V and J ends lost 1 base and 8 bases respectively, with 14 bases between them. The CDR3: CASSLNTGYGEAFF. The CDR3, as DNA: TGTGCCAGCAGCTTAAATACAGGGTACGGGGAAGCTTTCTTT.

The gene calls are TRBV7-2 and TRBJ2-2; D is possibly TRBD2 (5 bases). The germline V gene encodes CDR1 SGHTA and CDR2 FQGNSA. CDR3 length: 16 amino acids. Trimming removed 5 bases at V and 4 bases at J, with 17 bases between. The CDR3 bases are TGTGCCAGCAGCCAAAGCCGGGGTTTGGCCACCGGGGAGCTGTTTTTT. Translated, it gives CASSQSRGLATGELFF.

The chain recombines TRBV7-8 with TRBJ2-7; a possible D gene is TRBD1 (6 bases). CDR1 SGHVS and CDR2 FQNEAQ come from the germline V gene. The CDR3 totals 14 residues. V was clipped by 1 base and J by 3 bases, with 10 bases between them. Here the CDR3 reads CASSLDRVFYEQYF. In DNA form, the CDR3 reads TGTGCCAGCAGCTTAGACAGGGTCTTCTACGAGCAGTACTTC. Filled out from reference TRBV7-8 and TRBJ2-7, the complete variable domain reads GAGVSQSPRYKVAKRGQDVALRCDPISGHVSLFWYQQALGQGPEFLTYFQNEAQLDKSGLPSDRFFAERPEGSVSTLKIQRTQQEDSAVYLCASSLDRVFYEQYFGPGTRLTVT.

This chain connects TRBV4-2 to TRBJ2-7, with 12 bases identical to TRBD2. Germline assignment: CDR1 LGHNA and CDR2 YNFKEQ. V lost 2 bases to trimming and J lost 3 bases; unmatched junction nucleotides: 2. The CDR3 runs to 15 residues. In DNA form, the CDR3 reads TGTGCCAGCAGCCAAAGGACTAGCGGGGTCTACGAGCAGTACTTC. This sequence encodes CASSQRTSGVYEQYF.

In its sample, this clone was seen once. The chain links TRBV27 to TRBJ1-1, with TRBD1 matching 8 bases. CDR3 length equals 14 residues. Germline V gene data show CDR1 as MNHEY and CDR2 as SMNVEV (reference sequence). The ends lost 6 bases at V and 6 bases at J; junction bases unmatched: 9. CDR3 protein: CASRRQGPDPEAFF. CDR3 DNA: TGTGCCAGCAGGAGACAGGGGCCCGACCCTGAAGCTTTCTTT.

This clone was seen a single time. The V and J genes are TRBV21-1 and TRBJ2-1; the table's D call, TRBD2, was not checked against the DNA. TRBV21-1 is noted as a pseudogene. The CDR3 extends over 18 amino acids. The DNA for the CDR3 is TGTGCCAGCAGCAAACGCCGGACTATGCCGAGCTCCTACAATGAGCAGTTCTTC. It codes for CASSKRRTMPSSYNEQFF.

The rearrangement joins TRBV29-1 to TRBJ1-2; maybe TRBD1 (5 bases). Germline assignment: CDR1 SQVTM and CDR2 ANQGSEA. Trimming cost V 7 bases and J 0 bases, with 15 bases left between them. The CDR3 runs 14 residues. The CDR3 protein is CSASAGPANYGYTF. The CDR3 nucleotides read TGCAGCGCCTCGGCGGGGCCGGCTAACTATGGCTACACCTTC. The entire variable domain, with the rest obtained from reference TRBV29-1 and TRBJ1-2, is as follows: SAVISQKPSRDICQRGTSLTIQCQVDSQVTMMFWYRQQPGQSLTLIATANQGSEATYESGFVIDKFPISRPNLTFSTLTVSNMSPEDSSIYLCSASAGPANYGYTFGSGTRLTVV.